The 21 T cell receptor beta chains below were found in one sample sequenced in a study of T cells in Graves' hyperthyroidism and ophthalmopathy. The CDR3 regions of TCR beta were amplified from RNA transcripts. TCR CDR3 underwent first-round RT-PCR with the HTBI primer set. MiXCR was run by TCRdb on the multiplex PCR reads, yielding one entry per CDR3 protein. The sample includes hundreds of thousands of distinct CDR3 sequences, around 46% of them seen just once. The sequenced sample consisted of peripheral blood or thyroid tissue (not recorded which). The origin of the receptors is a woman between 18 and 30 years old with Graves' hyperthyroidism.

This clonotype was picked up a small number of times. The chain is built from TRBV5-8 and TRBJ1-2; possibly TRBD1 for D (5 bases). The CDR3 has 13 amino acids. Per the germline V gene, CDR1 is SGHTS and CDR2 is YDEGEE. Trimming stripped 2 bases from V and 6 bases from J, with 11 bases between. DNA for the CDR3: TGTGCCAGCAGCTTTTCAGGAGGGGATGGCTACACCTTC. This translates into CASSFSGGDGYTF.

This chain links TRBV6-1 with TRBJ1-1; no clear D. V was trimmed by 1 base and J by 3 bases, leaving 12 bases between them. The CDR3 covers 15 residues. Germline CDR1 and CDR2: MNHNS and SASEGT. The CDR3 DNA reads as TGTGCCAGCAGTGAAGGGTGGAACGGGCACACTGAAGCTTTCTTT. It translates to CASSEGWNGHTEAFF.

This clonotype was detected only a few times. The chain uses TRBV20-1 and TRBJ1-5; a possible D gene is TRBD1 (6 bases). Germline V gene lookup returns CDR1 DFQATT and CDR2 SNEGSKA (reference sequence). The CDR3 runs 16 residues. V lost 6 bases and J lost 6, with 24 bases in between. CDR3 loop: CSARYRGAQGGQPQHF. The CDR3 DNA is TGCAGTGCCCGTTATCGGGGGGCGCAGGGCGGTCAGCCCCAGCATTTT.

The DNA of the CDR3 is TGTGCCAGCAGCCCCCGTGGAGCGGGCTACGAGCAGTACTTC. Its protein product is CASSPRGAGYEQYF. The chain joins TRBV14 to TRBJ2-7; TRBD2 is a possible D gene (6 bases). This CDR3 spans 14 amino acids. The germline V gene has CDR1 SGHDN and CDR2 FVKESK. V was trimmed by 4 bases and J by 3 bases, leaving 13 bases between them.

Concerning this clonotype: An end of the junction differs from the germline gene, which may be a read error. The V call is TRBV6-5, the J call TRBJ2-7, with D hard to call. This CDR3 spans 13 amino acids. The germline V gene encodes CDR1 MNHEY and CDR2 SVGAGI. The CDR3 sequence: CATSASASHEQYF. The DNA for the CDR3 is TGTGCCACCAGTGCCTCGGCTAGTCACGAGCAGTACTTC.

The CDR3: CASSPFQGGETQYF. DNA of the CDR3: TGTGCCAGCAGCCCATTCCAGGGGGGAGAGACCCAGTACTTC. The V and J genes are TRBV12-3 or TRBV12-4 and TRBJ2-5; possible D gene TRBD1, 7 bases. The CDR3 length is 14 residues. The ends were cut back, 6 bases at V and 4 bases at J, with 15 bases in the middle.

This clonotype was found a few times. The CDR3 DNA reads as TGTGCCAGCAGTTACGAGGGACAGACTAATTCACCCCTCCACTTT. Amino acids: CASSYEGQTNSPLHF. This chain connects TRBV2 to TRBJ1-6, with 7 nucleotides matching TRBD1. The J segment lost 6 bases and the V segment lost 5 bases, leaving 7 bases of the junction unmatched. Germline V gives CDR1 SNHLY, CDR2 FYNNEI. CDR3 size: 15 residues.

V gene TRBV7-8 combines with J gene TRBJ2-7; possible D gene TRBD2, 6 bases. The CDR3 runs to 14 residues. CDR1 and CDR2 from the germline V gene are SGHVS and FQNEAQ. Deletions cut 3 bases from V and 0 bases from J, with 9 bases between. The CDR3 here is CASSFSGASYEQYF. The CDR3 nucleotides read TGTGCCAGCAGCTTTTCGGGAGCCTCCTACGAGCAGTACTTC.

The rearrangement joins TRBV10-3 to TRBJ2-7; the match to TRBD1 covers 7 bases. CDR1 is ENHRY, CDR2 SYGVKD, per germline. V dropped 7 bases and J dropped 6; count of bases not matched to a gene: 3. The CDR3 is 11 residues long. The CDR3 is CAITGQPEQYF. The CDR3 DNA reads as TGTGCCATCACGGGACAGCCCGAGCAGTACTTC.

At least ten counts were recorded for this clonotype. V and J are TRBV29-1 and TRBJ2-5, with 13 positions matching TRBD2. The V gene's germline CDR1 is SQVTM and CDR2 ANQGSEA. The V segment lost 1 base and the J segment 4 bases; nucleotides outside the gene matches: 6. The CDR3 extends over 16 amino acids. The CDR3 nucleotides read TGCAGCGTTGAAGGGGGACTAGCGGGAAGGGCAGAGACCCAGTACTTC. This encodes CSVEGGLAGRAETQYF.

The V call is TRBV28, the J call TRBJ1-3; possibly TRBD1 for D (5 bases). The germline V gene encodes CDR1 MDHEN and CDR2 SYDVKM. This CDR3 comprises 15 residues. V was trimmed by 3 bases and J by 4 bases, leaving 13 bases between them. The CDR3 coding sequence is TGTGCCAGCAGTTTTGCCGGGACTGGAGGAAACACCATATATTTT. Translated: CASSFAGTGGNTIYF.

This clonotype was observed a few times. The V call is TRBV4-1, the J call TRBJ1-6; D remains ambiguous. Trimming removed 0 bases at V and 16 bases at J, with 13 bases between. The V gene's germline CDR1 is MGHRA and CDR2 YSYEKL. The CDR3 consists of 13 residues. DNA for the CDR3: TGCGCCAGCAGCCAAGATCGCTGGGCCCCGCTCCACTTT. Encoded protein: CASSQDRWAPLHF.

The CDR3 is CAISESQHF. The CDR3 DNA is TGTGCCATCAGTGAGTCCCAGCATTTT. The rearrangement joins TRBV10-3 to TRBJ1-5; D uncertain. The length of the CDR3 is 9 residues. In germline, CDR1 is ENHRY, CDR2 SYGVKD. The germline V and J ends were trimmed by 0 bases and 12 bases, with 0 bases remaining between them.

This sequence joins TRBV2 and TRBJ1-2, with 7 bases lining up with TRBD1. CDR3 length: 16 residues. The V segment lost 0 bases and the J segment 2 bases; nucleotides outside the gene matches: 6. Germline-derived CDR1 and CDR2 are SNHLY and FYNNEI. The DNA for the CDR3 is TGTGCCAGCAGTGAAGCGCTTCCGACAGGGAACTATGGCTACACCTTC. Translation gives CASSEALPTGNYGYTF.

This clonotype has ten or more counts. The chain links TRBV29-1 to TRBJ2-6, with no clear D. Germline V gene data show CDR1 as SQVTM and CDR2 as ANQGSEA. The CDR3 has 14 residues. V was clipped by 5 bases and J by 3 bases, with 11 bases between them. The DNA for the CDR3 is TGCAGCGTTCCGTTGCGTGGTGGGGCCAACGTCCTGACTTTC. As protein: CSVPLRGGANVLTF.

This clonotype was counted a few times. The rearrangement links TRBV20-1 to TRBJ1-1; 8 nucleotides line up with TRBD1. In germline, CDR1 is DFQATT, CDR2 SNEGSKA (reference sequence). The CDR3 is 14 residues long. V was clipped by 0 bases and J by 3 bases; unmatched bases: 3. CDR3 residues: CSARDGQGDTEAFF. The CDR3 coding sequence is TGCAGTGCTAGAGACGGACAGGGTGACACTGAAGCTTTCTTT.

CDR3 residues: CATSESPGQGEDTQYF. Here the CDR3 DNA reads TGTGCCACCAGTGAAAGCCCGGGACAGGGTGAAGATACGCAGTATTTT. The genes are TRBV24-1 and TRBJ2-3, with 9 bases fitting TRBD1. The germline V gene encodes CDR1 KGHDR and CDR2 SFDVKD. The CDR3 length is 16 residues. V was clipped by 4 bases and J by 5 bases; unmatched bases: 9.

The rearrangement links TRBV2 to TRBJ2-2; no clear D. Trimming removed 6 bases from V and 8 bases from J, with 13 bases in between. The length of the CDR3 is 13 residues. Per germline, CDR1 SNHLY and CDR2 FYNNEI. Written as DNA, the CDR3 is TGTGCCAGCAGAGAAAGGCAAACAGGGGAGCTGTTTTTT. Residues: CASRERQTGELFF.

This clonotype was counted between two and nine times. This chain links TRBV19 with TRBJ1-5, with D unclear. Between the trimmed V and J ends, which lost 4 bases and 5 bases, there was a span of 9 bases. This CDR3 has 13 amino acids. CDR1 is LNHDA, CDR2 SQIVND, per germline (reference sequence). CDR3 region: CASSSQMDQPQHF. The CDR3 coding sequence is TGTGCCAGTAGTAGTCAGATGGATCAGCCCCAGCATTTT.

The chain is built from TRBV6-1 and TRBJ2-5, with 10 bases aligning to TRBD2. The CDR3 is made up of 16 amino acids. Losses at the gene ends were 5 bases for V and 4 bases for J; bases not matched to a gene: 10. Per the germline V gene, CDR1 is MNHNS and CDR2 is SASEGT. DNA of the CDR3: TGTGCCAGCAGTCCGATAGCGGGAGGAGGGGGAGAGACCCAGTACTTC. It is translated as CASSPIAGGGGETQYF.

This clonotype was observed a handful of times. The V gene is TRBV20-1, the J gene TRBJ2-7; maybe TRBD2 (5 bases). V was shortened by 1 base and J by 7 bases, with 20 bases between the two germline ends. The length of the CDR3 is 15 residues. Looked up from germline, CDR1 is DFQATT and CDR2 is SNEGSKA (reference sequence). CDR3 residues: CSARAYEGVLGEQYF. The CDR3 DNA follows: TGCAGTGCTAGAGCGTATGAGGGAGTCTTGGGTGAGCAGTACTTC.